This TCR beta chain was recovered during a study of control samples from healthy donors and cancer patients. Produced via immunoSEQ multiplex PCR; TCRdb's table is partial and in-frame only. The sample carries 70,000 to 95,000 clones, 91% recorded once. Germline-derived CDR1 and CDR2 are LGHDT and YNNKEL (reference sequence). The CDR3 length is 14 residues. Germline trimming cut 5 bases from V and 5 bases from J; bases unmatched to any gene: 7. The sample comprised blood. The chain joins TRBV3-1 (or the pseudogene TRBV3-2) to TRBJ1-1, with 8 bases aligning to TRBD1. The receptor was derived from a woman aged 25 to 45 in good health. In nucleotides, the CDR3 is TGTGCCAGCAGCGCCCGACAGGGGTCGACTGAAGCTTTCTTT. Translated, it gives CASSARQGSTEAFF.